This TCR beta chain was profiled in a study of blood T cell repertoires in COVID-19. This clone came up once. The table came from immunoSEQ multiplex PCR; TCRdb's copy has only in-frame clones and leaves some out. The table has around 160,000 clones, approximately 93% seen once; the top ten hold roughly 1.9%. The sequenced sample consisted of peripheral blood. This receptor was obtained from a woman in her sixties or seventies with COVID-19, enrolled during active disease.

CDR3 bases: TGTGCCAGCAGTTTCGGGACAGGGTCGGGAACTGAAGCTTTCTTT. Residues: CASSFGTGSGTEAFF. The rearrangement uses TRBV27 and TRBJ1-1; 9 bases agree with TRBD1. Per the germline V gene, CDR1 is MNHEY and CDR2 is SMNVEV (reference sequence). The V gene end was trimmed by 3 bases and the J gene end by 5 bases; junction bases not matched to a gene: 7. The CDR3 length is 15 residues.